The clone carrying this T cell receptor (beta chain) occurred many times. Its target is unknown. These data come from a study of T cell repertoires in cytomegalovirus infection. Study overall: Signatures in public TCR beta sequences pointed to both CMV infection and matching HLA type.

Each CDR3 protein gets one entry after TCRdb re-called the reads with MiXCR. The table includes approximately 190,000 distinct CDR3 sequences, over 25% detected once. Whole-study findings and limits: The ex vivo response showed dominance by HLA-C-restricted CMV-specific TCR beta clonotypes. Summed frequency of public TCR beta families distinguished CMV carriers with the relevant HLA.

Germline V gene lookup returns CDR1 SGHVS and CDR2 FQNEAQ. Trimming at V came to 5 bases and at J to 0 bases, leaving 15 bases not matched to a gene. The length of the CDR3 is 19 residues. The chain is built from TRBV7-8 and TRBJ1-5; 8 nucleotides line up with TRBD1. The sequence came from a human donor in good health (CMV status not recorded). Some clones in this sample may be carry-over from other donors' samples. What was sequenced was PBMCs. CDR3: CASSPGTGLSQGSNQPQHF. DNA of the CDR3: TGTGCCAGCAGCCCGGGGACAGGTCTGAGTCAGGGTAGCAATCAGCCCCAGCATTTT.